This T cell receptor beta chain was sequenced during a study of blood T cell repertoires in COVID-19 (dated by TCRdb to about 2020). Regarding the research as a whole: Collaborator samples came from the United States, Italy and Spain and covered acute and convalescent phases of COVID-19. The material from the prospective study consisted of cDNA or gDNA derived from T cells, B-cell-depleted T cells, or PBMCs. Subjects who had been exposed to COVID-19, were actively infected with it, or had recovered from it provided the deeply sampled blood TCRbeta repertoires that made up the dataset. The repertoires were released in a freely available public database meant as a resource for research on the immune response to SARS-CoV-2. Samples were obtained from the ongoing ImmuneRACE study (first 160 participants) and from some 1,200 subjects provided by 6 global collaborators. The sample metadata nearly always contained a de-identified subject ID, COVID-19 status, age in years and sex. HLA class I and class II types, where available, came from metadata supplied by the sample provider rather than from assay-based typing. Overall results and qualifications from the work: The amount of clinical and demographic metadata varied by source and participant and was provided uncurated.

Each collaborating institution followed its own protocols to collect whole blood in K2EDTA tubes. Collaborator samples were shipped for TCRbeta analysis as frozen whole blood, isolated PBMCs, or DNA extracted from either sample type. The immunoSEQ Assay, a bias-controlled multiplex PCR, was used to amplify TCRbeta CDR3 regions from genomic DNA. The authors processed their data as follows. The number of nucleated cells in each sample was estimated from the amplification of reference gene primers within the assay. To quantify the absolute abundance of each unique TCRbeta CDR3 rearrangement, sequence reads were collapsed and filtered. For each sample, productive Simpson clonality was calculated as the square root of Simpson's diversity index over productive rearrangements. As stored in TCRdb, this immuneACCESS dataset retains in-frame rearrangements with V and J assigned. A fraction of the clones does not appear; measured against another copy, unresolved V genes explain less than half of the discrepancy, and the remainder lacks a known reason. Clone size and V and J calls were adopted from that table, with D and trimming inferred from the DNA. A total of roughly 93,000 clones appear in this sample, approximately 90% of them only once. Jointly, the top ten make up 8% to 9.5% of the sample.

V ends up 0 bases short and J 6 bases short, with an unmatched junction base count of 2. The germline V gene specifies SGHRS as CDR1 and YFSETQ as CDR2. Taken from cysteine to phenylalanine, the CDR3 has 14 residues. The entry retains the CDR3 DNA only, 42 bases that are in frame from base 1. A word on this clone: The target of this receptor is not known. Per-base quality was not reported, and no clone a single base away is much larger than it.

The specimen was peripheral blood. The sequence is built from TRBV5-1 and TRBJ1-4, with 7 bases aligning to TRBD1. The clonotype comes from a man aged 45 to 65 with acute or convalescent COVID-19. The nucleotide sequence reads as follows: TGCGCCAGCAGCTTGGGGACAGGAGATGAAAAACTGTTTTTT. Its product reads: CASSLGTGDEKLFF. Where the CDR3 stops, the reference TRBV5-1 and TRBJ1-4 genes take over; the full variable domain is KAGVTQTPRYLIKTRGQQVTLSCSPISGHRSVSWYQQTPGQGLQFLFEYFSETQRNKGNFPGRFSGRQFSNSRSEMNVSTLELGDSALYLCASSLGTGDEKLFFGSGTQLSVL.